This TCR beta chain appears in the sequencing data of a study of spatial heterogeneity in lung cancer. Documented time point: sample taken at primary tumor resection. The authors sequenced whole RNA from tumor, nontumor lung or frozen PBMC without sorting. Donation came from over 60 patients with untreated early-stage non-small cell lung cancer. On each TCR cDNA molecule, a unique molecular identifier was present. Via MiXCR, TCRdb re-called the 5' RACE reads, giving one row per CDR3 protein. Of roughly 17,000 distinct CDR3 sequences listed, about 20% are singletons. This clonotype was seen only a few times. V gave up 7 bases and J gave up 8 bases, with 18 bases separating them. CDR1 is MDHEN, CDR2 SYDVKM, per germline. This CDR3 region has 14 residues.

The TCR comes from a male donor with early-stage non-small cell lung cancer. This chain uses TRBV28 with TRBJ2-1; D is possibly TRBD1 or TRBD2 (6 bases each). This specimen was PBMCs, taken at surgery. DNA for the CDR3: TGTGCCAGCACCCCGGGGGCCATTTATGATGAGCAGTTCTTC. Protein product: CASTPGAIYDEQFF.